This TCR beta chain was sequenced for a study of blood T cells in healthy people across ages. Study results and limitations: Aged donors had fewer naive CD4+ cells and lower diversity than long-lived donors. Donor CMV status was unknown, possibly confounding expanded clonotype changes.

Sample-barcoded 5' priming and a J-beta primer mix drove a second PCR of roughly 7 to 11 cycles. One entry per CDR3 protein results from TCRdb running MiXCR on the 5' RACE reads. The sample has more than 1,000,000 distinct CDR3 sequences; roughly 24% are singletons. The CDR3 runs 15 residues. Trimming cost V 3 bases and J 6 bases, with 18 bases left between them. The germline V gene encodes CDR1 DFQATT and CDR2 SNEGSKA (reference sequence). As regards this clonotype: The antigen is unknown.

Another study also made use of these data, one on T cells of mothers and their children. From that report: A few healthy Caucasian mothers, along with their six children, served as the donors. Related and unrelated pairs show similar thymic shaping of TCR recombination output.

The chain is built from TRBV20-1 and TRBJ2-1; D possibly corresponds to TRBD1 (5 bases). The TCR comes from a girl aged 2 to 9 in good health. Sequenced sample: blood. CDR3 region: CSARSSLGALNEQFF. The CDR3 DNA reads as TGCAGTGCTAGGTCATCCCTAGGGGCTCTCAATGAGCAGTTCTTC.